This TCR beta chain was retrieved from a study of response to subunit inactivated influenza vaccine. Worth noting for this clonotype: Its antigen is not known.

Study-wide results and caveats: The authors suggested that few new T cells are recruited per seasonal influenza vaccination.

From the RT-PCR reads, TCRdb called clonotypes with MiXCR, one entry per CDR3 protein. The sample lists around 710,000 distinct CDR3 sequences; around 14% were seen once. The receptor's source is a man aged 50 to 59 who received an inactivated influenza vaccine. Here the sequenced sample was PBMCs from blood, taken 14 to 15 days before vaccination.

The CDR3 region is CASSYLPVGEYSYEQYF. The CDR3, as DNA: TGTGCCAGCAGTTACCTCCCGGTCGGGGAATACTCCTACGAGCAGTACTTC. The chain uses TRBV6-5 and TRBJ2-7; a possible D gene is TRBD2 (5 bases). Per the germline V gene, CDR1 is MNHEY and CDR2 is SVGAGI. Trimming took 2 bases from V and 0 from J, leaving 17 bases between them. The CDR3 has 17 residues.